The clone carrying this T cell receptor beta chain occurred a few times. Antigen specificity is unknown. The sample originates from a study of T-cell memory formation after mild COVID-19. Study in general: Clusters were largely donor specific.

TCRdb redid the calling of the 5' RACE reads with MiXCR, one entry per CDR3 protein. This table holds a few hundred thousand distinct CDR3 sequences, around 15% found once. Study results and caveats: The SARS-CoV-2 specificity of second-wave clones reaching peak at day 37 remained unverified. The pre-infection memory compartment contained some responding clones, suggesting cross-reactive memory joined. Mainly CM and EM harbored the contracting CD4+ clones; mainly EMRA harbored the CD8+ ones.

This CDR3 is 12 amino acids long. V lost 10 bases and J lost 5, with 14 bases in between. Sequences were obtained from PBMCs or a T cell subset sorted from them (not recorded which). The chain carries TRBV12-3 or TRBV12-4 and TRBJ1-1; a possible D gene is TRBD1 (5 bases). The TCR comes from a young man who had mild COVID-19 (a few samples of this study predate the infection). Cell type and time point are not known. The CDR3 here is CAIGQSGTEAFF. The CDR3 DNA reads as TGTGCCATCGGACAAAGTGGGACTGAAGCTTTCTTT.